This T cell receptor beta chain is drawn from a study of blood T cell repertoires in COVID-19. TCRdb's copy holds only in-frame clones and misses some; the assay was immunoSEQ multiplex PCR. There are hundreds of thousands of clones in the sample; 86% occur only once, and almost 1.5% lies in the top ten. This receptor was taken from a woman aged 25 to 39 with active or convalescent COVID-19. Source material: peripheral blood.

The CDR3 region is CASSQAEGSSYEQYF. The CDR3 nucleotides read TGCGCCAGCAGCCAAGCCGAGGGAAGCTCCTACGAGCAGTACTTC. V usage is TRBV4-1 and J usage is TRBJ2-7; TRBD2 is a possible D gene (5 bases). Trimming removed 1 base from V and 0 bases from J, with 10 bases in between. CDR1 and CDR2 (germline): MGHRA, YSYEKL. The CDR3 extends over 15 amino acids.